The T cell receptor beta chain described here comes from a study of somatic mutations in cytotoxic T cells in rheumatoid arthritis. Regarding the study as a whole: Levels of CD8+ T-cell clonality in rheumatoid arthritis patients were statistically indistinguishable from those seen in age-matched healthy controls, with no significant difference.

Details on this clone: What it binds is unknown.

Some clones are missing from TCRdb's copy, which holds only in-frame ones; the method was immunoSEQ multiplex PCR. There are about 10,000 clones in the sample; approximately 80% occur only once, and over 10% lies in the top ten. The origin of this receptor is an adult with rheumatoid arthritis. The specimen sequenced was CD8+ T cells sorted from blood.

CDR3 coding DNA: TGTGCCAGCAGCCAAGAACGGGGGGGCGGGAATGAGCAGTTCTTC. Its translation: CASSQERGGGNEQFF. The chain has TRBV4-2 and TRBJ2-1, with TRBD2 identical over 8 bases. V was clipped by 0 bases and J by 7 bases; unmatched bases: 5. Germline loops: CDR1 LGHNA, CDR2 YNFKEQ. The CDR3 totals 15 residues.